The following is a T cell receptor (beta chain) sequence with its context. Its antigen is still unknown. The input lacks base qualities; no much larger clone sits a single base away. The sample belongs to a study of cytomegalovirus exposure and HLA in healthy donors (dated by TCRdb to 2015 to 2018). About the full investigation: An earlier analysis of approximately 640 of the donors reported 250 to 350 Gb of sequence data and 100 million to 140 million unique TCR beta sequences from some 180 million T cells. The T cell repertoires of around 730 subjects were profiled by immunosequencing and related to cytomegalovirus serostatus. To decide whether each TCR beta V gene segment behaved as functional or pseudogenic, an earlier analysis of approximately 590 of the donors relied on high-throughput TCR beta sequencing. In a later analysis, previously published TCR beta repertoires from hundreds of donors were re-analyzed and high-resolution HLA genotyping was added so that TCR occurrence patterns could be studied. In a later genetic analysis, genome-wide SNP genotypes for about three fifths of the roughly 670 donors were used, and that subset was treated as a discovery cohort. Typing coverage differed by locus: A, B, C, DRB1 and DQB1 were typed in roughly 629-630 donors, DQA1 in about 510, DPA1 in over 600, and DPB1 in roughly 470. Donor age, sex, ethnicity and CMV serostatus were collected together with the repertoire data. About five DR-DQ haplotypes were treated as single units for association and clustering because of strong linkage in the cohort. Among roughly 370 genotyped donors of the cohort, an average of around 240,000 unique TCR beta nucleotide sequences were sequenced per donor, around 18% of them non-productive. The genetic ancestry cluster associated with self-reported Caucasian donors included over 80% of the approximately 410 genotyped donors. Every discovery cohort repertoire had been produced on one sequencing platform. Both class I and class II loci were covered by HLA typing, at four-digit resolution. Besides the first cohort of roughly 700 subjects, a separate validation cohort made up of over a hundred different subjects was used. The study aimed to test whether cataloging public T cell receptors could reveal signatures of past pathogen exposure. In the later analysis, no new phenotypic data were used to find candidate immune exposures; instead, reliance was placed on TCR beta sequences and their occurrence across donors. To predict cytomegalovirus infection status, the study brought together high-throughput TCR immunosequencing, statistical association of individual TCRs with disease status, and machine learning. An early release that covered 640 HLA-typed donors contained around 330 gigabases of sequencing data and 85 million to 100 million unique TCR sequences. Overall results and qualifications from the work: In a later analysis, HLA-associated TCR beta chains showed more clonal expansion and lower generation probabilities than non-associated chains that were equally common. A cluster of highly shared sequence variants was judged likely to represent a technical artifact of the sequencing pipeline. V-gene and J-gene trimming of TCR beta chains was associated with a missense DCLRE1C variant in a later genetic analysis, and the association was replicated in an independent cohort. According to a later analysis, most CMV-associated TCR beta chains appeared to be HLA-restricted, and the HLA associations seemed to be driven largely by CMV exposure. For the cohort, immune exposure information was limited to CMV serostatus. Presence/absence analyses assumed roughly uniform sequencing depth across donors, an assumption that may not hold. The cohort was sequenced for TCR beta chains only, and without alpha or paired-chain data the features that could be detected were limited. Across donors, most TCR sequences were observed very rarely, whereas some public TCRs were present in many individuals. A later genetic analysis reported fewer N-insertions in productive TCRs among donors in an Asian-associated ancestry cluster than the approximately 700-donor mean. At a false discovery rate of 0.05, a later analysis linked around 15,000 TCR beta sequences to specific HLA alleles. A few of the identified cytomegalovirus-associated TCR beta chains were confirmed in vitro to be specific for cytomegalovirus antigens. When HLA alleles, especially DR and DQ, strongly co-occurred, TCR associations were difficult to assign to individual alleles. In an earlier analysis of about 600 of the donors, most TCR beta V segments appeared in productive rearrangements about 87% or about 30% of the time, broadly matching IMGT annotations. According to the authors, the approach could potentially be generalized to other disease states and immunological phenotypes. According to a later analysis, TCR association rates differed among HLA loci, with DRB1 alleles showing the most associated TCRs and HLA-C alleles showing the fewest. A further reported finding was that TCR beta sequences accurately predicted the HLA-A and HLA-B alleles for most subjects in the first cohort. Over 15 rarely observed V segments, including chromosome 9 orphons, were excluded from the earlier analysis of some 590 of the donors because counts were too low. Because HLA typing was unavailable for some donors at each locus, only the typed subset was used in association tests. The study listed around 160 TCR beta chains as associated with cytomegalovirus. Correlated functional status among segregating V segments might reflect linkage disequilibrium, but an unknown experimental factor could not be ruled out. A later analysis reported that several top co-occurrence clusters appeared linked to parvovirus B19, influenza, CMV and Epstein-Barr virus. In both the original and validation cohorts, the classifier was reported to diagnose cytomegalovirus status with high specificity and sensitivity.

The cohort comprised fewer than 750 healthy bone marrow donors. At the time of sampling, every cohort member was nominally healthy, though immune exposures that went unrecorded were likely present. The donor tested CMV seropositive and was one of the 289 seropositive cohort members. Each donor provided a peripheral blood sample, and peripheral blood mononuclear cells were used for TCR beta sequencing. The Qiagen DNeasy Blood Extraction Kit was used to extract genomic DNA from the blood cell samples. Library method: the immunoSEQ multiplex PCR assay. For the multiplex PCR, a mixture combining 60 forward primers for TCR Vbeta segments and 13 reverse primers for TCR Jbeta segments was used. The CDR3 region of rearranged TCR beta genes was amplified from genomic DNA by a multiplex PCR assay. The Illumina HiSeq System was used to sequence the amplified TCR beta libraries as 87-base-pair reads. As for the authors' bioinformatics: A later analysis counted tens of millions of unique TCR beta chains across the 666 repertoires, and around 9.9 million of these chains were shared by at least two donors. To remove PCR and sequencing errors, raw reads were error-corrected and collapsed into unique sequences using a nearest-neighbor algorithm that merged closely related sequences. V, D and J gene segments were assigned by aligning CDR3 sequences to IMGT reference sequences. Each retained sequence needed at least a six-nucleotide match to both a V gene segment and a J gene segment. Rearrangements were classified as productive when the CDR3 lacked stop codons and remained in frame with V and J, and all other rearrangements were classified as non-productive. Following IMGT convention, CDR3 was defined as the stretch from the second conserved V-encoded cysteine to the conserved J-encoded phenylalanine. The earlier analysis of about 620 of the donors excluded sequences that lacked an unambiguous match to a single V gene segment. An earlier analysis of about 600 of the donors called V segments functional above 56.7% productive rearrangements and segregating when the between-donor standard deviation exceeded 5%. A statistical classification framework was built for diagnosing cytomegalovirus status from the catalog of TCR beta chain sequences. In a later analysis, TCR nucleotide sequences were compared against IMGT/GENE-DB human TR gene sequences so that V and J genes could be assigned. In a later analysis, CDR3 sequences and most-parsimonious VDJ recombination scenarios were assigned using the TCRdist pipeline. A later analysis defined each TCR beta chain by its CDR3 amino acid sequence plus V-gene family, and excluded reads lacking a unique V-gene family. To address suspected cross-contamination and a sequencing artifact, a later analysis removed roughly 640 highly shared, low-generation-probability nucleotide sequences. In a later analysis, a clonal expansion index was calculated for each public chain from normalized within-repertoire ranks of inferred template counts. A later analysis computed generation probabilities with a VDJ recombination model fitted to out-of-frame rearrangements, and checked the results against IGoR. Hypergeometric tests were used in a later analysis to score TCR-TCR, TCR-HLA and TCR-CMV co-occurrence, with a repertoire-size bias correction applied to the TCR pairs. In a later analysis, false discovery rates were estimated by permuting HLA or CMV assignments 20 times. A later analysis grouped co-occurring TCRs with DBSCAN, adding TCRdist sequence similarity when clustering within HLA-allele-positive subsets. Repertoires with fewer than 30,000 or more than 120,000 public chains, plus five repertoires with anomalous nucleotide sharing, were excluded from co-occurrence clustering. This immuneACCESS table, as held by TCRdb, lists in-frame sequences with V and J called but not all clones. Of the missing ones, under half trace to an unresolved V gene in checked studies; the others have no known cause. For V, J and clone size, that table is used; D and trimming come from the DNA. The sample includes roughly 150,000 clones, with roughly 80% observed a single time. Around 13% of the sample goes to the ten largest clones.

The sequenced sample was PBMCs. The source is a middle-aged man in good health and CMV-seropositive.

The CDR3 loop reads CASSLITGNTGELFF. The nucleotide sequence is given as TGTGCCAGCAGCTTAATCACAGGCAACACCGGGGAGCTGTTTTTT. The chain joins TRBV7-3 to TRBJ2-2; the best D guess is TRBD1, with 5 bases matching. CDR1 and CDR2 are drawn from the germline V gene: SGHTA, FQGTGA. The V end loses 1 base and the J end loses 2 bases, and a stretch of 8 bases separates them. Including the terminal cysteine and phenylalanine, the CDR3 comprises 15 residues. Only CDR3 DNA remains: 45 bases, in frame from the first base.